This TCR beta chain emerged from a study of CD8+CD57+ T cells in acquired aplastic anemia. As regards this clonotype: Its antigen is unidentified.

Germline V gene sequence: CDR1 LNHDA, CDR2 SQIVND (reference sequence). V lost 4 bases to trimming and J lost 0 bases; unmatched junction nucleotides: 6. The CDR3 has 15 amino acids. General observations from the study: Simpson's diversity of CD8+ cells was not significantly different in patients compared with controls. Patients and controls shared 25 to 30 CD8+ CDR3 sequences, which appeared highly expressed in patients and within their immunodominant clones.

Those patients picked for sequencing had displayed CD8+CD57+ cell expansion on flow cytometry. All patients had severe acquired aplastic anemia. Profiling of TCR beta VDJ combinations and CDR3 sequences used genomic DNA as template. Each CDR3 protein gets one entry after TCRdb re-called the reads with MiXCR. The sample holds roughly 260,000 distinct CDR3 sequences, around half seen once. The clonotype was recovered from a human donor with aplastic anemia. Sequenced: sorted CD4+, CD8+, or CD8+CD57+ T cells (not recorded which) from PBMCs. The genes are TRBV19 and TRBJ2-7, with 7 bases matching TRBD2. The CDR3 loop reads CASSTSGASSYEQYF. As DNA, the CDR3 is TGTGCCAGTAGTACCAGCGGGGCCAGCTCCTACGAGCAGTACTTC.